These T cell receptor beta chains were read from a single sample in a study of lymphopenia after photon versus proton radiotherapy. Assay: immunoSEQ multiplex PCR; the TCRdb copy retains only in-frame clones and omits some. The sample lists around 26,000 clones, nearly 85% occurring once. This specimen consisted of peripheral blood, obtained from a patient treated with proton-based radiotherapy. The receptors shown here come from a woman in her sixties or seventies with pancreatic cancer. Both conserved end residues are part of each CDR3. The D gene is left open where the match is weak. Not all rows give a size; the values are once, few, many and, for expanded clones, a class.

d_gene	abundance	len	v_gene	j_gene	CDR3nt	CDR3aa
-	once	12	TRBV9	TRBJ2-7	TGCCCTCAACGGACATCCCAGGGGGAGCAGTACTTC	CPQRTSQGEQYF
TRBD1	-	15	TRBV6-6	TRBJ1-5	TGTGCCAGCAGTTATGAACAGGGGATCGGTCAGCCCCAGCATTTT	CASSYEQGIGQPQHF
-	-	12	TRBV29-1	TRBJ2-1	TGCAGCGTCCTAAGACAGTACAATGAGCAGTTCTTC	CSVLRQYNEQFF
TRBD1	-	14	TRBV5-1	TRBJ2-7	TGCGCCAGCAGCTTAGGGACAGGGATCGACGAGCAGTACTTC	CASSLGTGIDEQYF
TRBD2	-	18	TRBV30	TRBJ2-7	TGTGCCTGGAGTGGAGCGGGAGGTCCCCGGGTGGGGCCCTACGAGCAGTACTTC	CAWSGAGGPRVGPYEQYF
-	-	14	TRBV5-4	TRBJ2-3	TGTGCCAGCAGCTTAGGGGCTAGCACAGATACGCAGTATTTT	CASSLGASTDTQYF
-	-	12	TRBV2	TRBJ1-5	TGTGCCAGCGAAATCAGGGCTCAGCCCCAGCATTTT	CASEIRAQPQHF
-	few	16	TRBV11-1	TRBJ2-6	TGTGCCAGCAGCTTCGATGGGGGTGCTGGGGCCAACGTCCTGACTTTC	CASSFDGGAGANVLTF
-	-	11	TRBV11-3	TRBJ1-3	TGTGCCAGCAGCTTGGGAGGAACCATATATTTT	CASSLGGTIYF
-	-	18	TRBV9	TRBJ2-5	TGTGCCAGCAGCGTACCGGGCACTCGGGCTAGCAATAGGAAGACCCAGTACTTC	CASSVPGTRASNRKTQYF
TRBD1	-	16	TRBV27	TRBJ1-1	TGTGCCAGCAGTTGGCGGACAGGGGCACTGAACACTGAAGCTTTCTTT	CASSWRTGALNTEAFF
-	once	13	TRBV5-4	TRBJ1-5	TGTGCCAGCAGCTTGGGGCTTAATCAGCCCCAGCATTTT	CASSLGLNQPQHF
-	-	15	TRBV7-3	TRBJ2-2	TGTGCCAGCAGCCCTAGTCCTAAAGGGACCGGGGAGCTGTTTTTT	CASSPSPKGTGELFF
-	-	14	TRBV6-5	TRBJ1-3	TGTGCCAGCAGTCCGGCAGGGCCTGGAAACACCATATATTTT	CASSPAGPGNTIYF
TRBD2	-	15	TRBV27	TRBJ2-7	TGTGCCAGCAGTTCGCCTAGCGGTACGGGGGACGAGCAGTACTTC	CASSSPSGTGDEQYF
-	-	13	TRBV30	TRBJ1-1	TGTGCCTGGAGTGGGGCAGCCAACACTGAAGCTTTCTTT	CAWSGAANTEAFF
TRBD2	-	15	TRBV9	TRBJ2-7	TGTGCCAGCAGCGTAGGGCGGGAGGTCATGTACGAGCAGTACTTC	CASSVGREVMYEQYF
-	-	9	TRBV28	TRBJ1-5	TGTGCCAGCGGGCAGCCCCAGCATTTT	CASGQPQHF
-	-	14	TRBV27	TRBJ1-1	TGTGCCAGCAGTCCGGGGGCCAGGTGGACTGAAGCTTTCTTT	CASSPGARWTEAFF
-	large	15	TRBV15	TRBJ2-3	TGTGCCACCAGCAACCCGAGACAGGCCTCAGATACGCAGTATTTT	CATSNPRQASDTQYF
-	few	16	TRBV5-1	TRBJ1-1	TGCGCCAGCAGCTTGGTGGGAGGAGGGGTTGGCACTGAAGCTTTCTTT	CASSLVGGGVGTEAFF
-	-	14	TRBV21-1	TRBJ1-2	TGTGCCAGCAGCCCACAGGGGCGCCGACATGGCTACACCTTC	CASSPQGRRHGYTF
-	once	16	TRBV7-9	TRBJ1-4	TGTGCCAGCAGCTTGGGGGGGCTGATAACTAATGAAAAACTGTTTTTT	CASSLGGLITNEKLFF
TRBD2	-	18	TRBV28	TRBJ2-7	TGTGCCAGCAGTTTTTCCGGACTAGCGGGAAAGGGAGGCTACGAGCAGTACTTC	CASSFSGLAGKGGYEQYF
-	-	14	TRBV5-1	TRBJ2-3	TGCGCCAGCGACCGGGGCCTTAGCACAGATACGCAGTATTTT	CASDRGLSTDTQYF
-	-	11	TRBV28	TRBJ2-7	TGTGCCAGCAGGGGAATATACGAGCAGTACTTC	CASRGIYEQYF
TRBD1	medium-sized	13	TRBV30	TRBJ1-2	TGTGCCTGGACCAGGGACAGGGCTTCTGGCTACACCTTC	CAWTRDRASGYTF
TRBD2	once	16	TRBV7-6	TRBJ2-3	TGTGCCAGCAGCTCCCCCGGGGGGTTTAGCACAGATACGCAGTATTTT	CASSSPGGFSTDTQYF
TRBD1	-	13	TRBV7-3	TRBJ2-7	TGTGCCAGCAGCTCGTCGACAGGGAGCGAGCAGTACTTC	CASSSSTGSEQYF
-	once	12	TRBV13	TRBJ2-3	TGTGCCAGCAGCACCCACACAGATACGCAGTATTTT	CASSTHTDTQYF
-	-	15	TRBV15	TRBJ2-7	TGTGCCACCAGCAGACCAGGTTCGAGTTCCTACGAGCAGTACTTC	CATSRPGSSSYEQYF
TRBD1	-	15	TRBV2	TRBJ1-6	TGTGCCAGCAGGCCCCTACAGGGGAGGAATTCACCCCTCCACTTT	CASRPLQGRNSPLHF
TRBD1	-	14	TRBV5-1	TRBJ2-5	TGCGCCAGCAGCCCCGGGACAGACCAAGAGACCCAGTACTTC	CASSPGTDQETQYF
-	-	16	TRBV27	TRBJ1-3	TGTGCCAGCGGACCCCTAAAAAGCAACTCTGGAAACACCATATATTTT	CASGPLKSNSGNTIYF
-	-	12	TRBV28	TRBJ2-7	TGTGCCAGCAGTAAGGGCTCCTACGAGCAGTACTTC	CASSKGSYEQYF
TRBD2	-	14	TRBV6-1	TRBJ2-1	TGTGCCAGCAGTGACGGGACTAGTAGATTTGAGCAGTTCTTC	CASSDGTSRFEQFF
-	few	14	TRBV27	TRBJ2-3	TGTGCCAGCAGTTTATCGTCTGTAACAGATACGCAGTATTTT	CASSLSSVTDTQYF